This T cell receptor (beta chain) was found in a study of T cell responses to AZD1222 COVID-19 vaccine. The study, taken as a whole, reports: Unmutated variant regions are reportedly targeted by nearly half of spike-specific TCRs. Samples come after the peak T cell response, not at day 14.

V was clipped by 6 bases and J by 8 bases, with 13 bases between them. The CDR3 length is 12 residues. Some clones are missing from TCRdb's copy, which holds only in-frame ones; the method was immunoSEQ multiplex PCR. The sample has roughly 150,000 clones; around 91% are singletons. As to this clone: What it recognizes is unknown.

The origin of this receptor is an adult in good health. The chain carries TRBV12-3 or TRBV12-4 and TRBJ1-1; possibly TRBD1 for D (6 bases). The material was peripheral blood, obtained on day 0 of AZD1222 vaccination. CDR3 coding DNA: TGTGCCAGCAGAGTGAGCGGGACAGAAGCTTTCTTT. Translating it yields CASRVSGTEAFF.